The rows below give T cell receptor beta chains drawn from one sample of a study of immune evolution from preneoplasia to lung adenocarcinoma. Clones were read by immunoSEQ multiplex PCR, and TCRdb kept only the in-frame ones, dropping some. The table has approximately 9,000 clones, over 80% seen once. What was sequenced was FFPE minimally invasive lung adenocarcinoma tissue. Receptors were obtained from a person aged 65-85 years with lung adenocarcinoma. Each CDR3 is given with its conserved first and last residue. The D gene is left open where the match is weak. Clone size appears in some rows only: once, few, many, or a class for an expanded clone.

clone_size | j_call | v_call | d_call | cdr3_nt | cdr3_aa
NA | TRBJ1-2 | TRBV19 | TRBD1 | TGTGCCAGTAGACAGGGGCTAGGCGGCTACACCTTC | CASRQGLGGYTF
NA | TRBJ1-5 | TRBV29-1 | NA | TGCAGCGGCGATCCGGGGACACTTGTCGATCAGCCCCAGCATTTT | CSGDPGTLVDQPQHF
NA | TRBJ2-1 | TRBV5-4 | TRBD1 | TGTGCCAGCAGCTTGGAAGGGCAGGGGGCAAGAAATGAGCAGTTCTTC | CASSLEGQGARNEQFF
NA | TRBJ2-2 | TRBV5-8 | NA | TGTGCCAGCAGCTCGGCAGTTAGGACACTGAACACCGGGGAGCTGTTTTTT | CASSSAVRTLNTGELFF
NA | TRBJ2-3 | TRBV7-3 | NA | TGTGCCAGCAGCCGCCTTGGGCCCGAGGATACGCAGTATTTT | CASSRLGPEDTQYF
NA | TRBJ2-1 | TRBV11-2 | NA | TGTGCCAGCAGCTTAGTGCTAGGTCGAGGGGAGCAGTTCTTC | CASSLVLGRGEQFF
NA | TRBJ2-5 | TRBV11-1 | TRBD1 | TGTGCCAGCAGCTGGGACAGGGGGTCGGAGACCCAGTACTTC | CASSWDRGSETQYF
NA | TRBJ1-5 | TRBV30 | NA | TGTGCCTGGAGTGGGCAGGATCAGCCCCAGCATTTT | CAWSGQDQPQHF
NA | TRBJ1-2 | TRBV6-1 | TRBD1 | TGTGCCAGCAACCGACAGGGGGAAAGGGGTGGCTACACCTTC | CASNRQGERGGYTF
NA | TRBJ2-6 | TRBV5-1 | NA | TGCGCCAGCAGCTTGGCCATCTCTGGGGCCAACGTCCTGACTTTC | CASSLAISGANVLTF
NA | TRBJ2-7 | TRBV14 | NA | TGTGCCAGCAGCCAAGTGGCGTGGGGTAGCTCCTACGAGCAGTACTTC | CASSQVAWGSSYEQYF
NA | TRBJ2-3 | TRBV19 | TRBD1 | TGTGCCAGTCTCGGGACAGGGGGCTTGAGCGGGAGTCCAGATACGCAGTATTTT | CASLGTGGLSGSPDTQYF
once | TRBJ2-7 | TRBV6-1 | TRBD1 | TGTGCCAGCAGTGGGGTGGGGACAGCACTCTACGAGCAGTACTTC | CASSGVGTALYEQYF
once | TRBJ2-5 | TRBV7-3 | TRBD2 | TGTGCCAGCAGCCGCACGGGGGCGGGGGGAGAGACCCAGTACTTC | CASSRTGAGGETQYF
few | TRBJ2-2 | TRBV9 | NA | TGTGCCAGCAGCGTCGGTTTCCGTTCTAGCGGGGAGCTGTTTTTT | CASSVGFRSSGELFF
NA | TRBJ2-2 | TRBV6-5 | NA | TGTGCCAGCAGGCCCGCTCAGAGGAACACCGGGGAGCTGTTTTTT | CASRPAQRNTGELFF
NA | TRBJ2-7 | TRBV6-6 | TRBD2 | TGTGCCAGCAGTTACTTAGCGGGGTCCTACGAGCAGTACTTC | CASSYLAGSYEQYF
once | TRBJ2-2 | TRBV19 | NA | TGTGCCAGTAGTATTCGCCCGAACACCGGGGAGCTGTTTTTT | CASSIRPNTGELFF
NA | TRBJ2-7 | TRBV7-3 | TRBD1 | TGTGCCAGCAGCTTTGGACAGGGGGTATACGAGCAGTACTTC | CASSFGQGVYEQYF
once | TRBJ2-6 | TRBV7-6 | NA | TGTGCCAGCCAGGAGGCTGGGGCCAACGTCCTGACTTTC | CASQEAGANVLTF
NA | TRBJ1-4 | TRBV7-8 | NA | TGTGCCAGCAGCTATGTGGGCGTTAATGAAAAACTGTTTTTT | CASSYVGVNEKLFF
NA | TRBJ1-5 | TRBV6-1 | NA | TGTGCCAGCAGTCCGGAGCCCTATAGCAATCAGCCCCAGCATTTT | CASSPEPYSNQPQHF
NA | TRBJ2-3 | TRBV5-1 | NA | TGCGCCAGCAGCTCCCTCCTAGCCACAGATACGCAGTATTTT | CASSSLLATDTQYF
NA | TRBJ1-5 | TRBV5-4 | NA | TGTGCCAGCAGCCTAGACGCACAGCCCCAGCATTTT | CASSLDAQPQHF
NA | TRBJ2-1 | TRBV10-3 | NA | TGTGCCATCAGTGAGTCGAGAGACCCCTACAATGAGCAGTTCTTC | CAISESRDPYNEQFF
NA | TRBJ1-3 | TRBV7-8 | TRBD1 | TGTGCCAGCAGTCCCGGGACAGCAGATGGAAACACCATATATTTT | CASSPGTADGNTIYF